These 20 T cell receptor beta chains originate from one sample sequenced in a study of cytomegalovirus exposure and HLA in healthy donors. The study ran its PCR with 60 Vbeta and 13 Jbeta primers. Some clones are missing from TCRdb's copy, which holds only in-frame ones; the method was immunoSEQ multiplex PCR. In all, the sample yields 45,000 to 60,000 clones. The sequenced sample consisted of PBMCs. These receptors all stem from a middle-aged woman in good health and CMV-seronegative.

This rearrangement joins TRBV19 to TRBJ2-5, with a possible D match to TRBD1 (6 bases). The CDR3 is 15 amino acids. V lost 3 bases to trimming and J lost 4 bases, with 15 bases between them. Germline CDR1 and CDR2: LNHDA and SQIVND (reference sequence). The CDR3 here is CASSMDNRARETQYF. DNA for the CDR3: TGTGCCAGTAGTATGGACAACAGGGCGAGAGAGACCCAGTACTTC.

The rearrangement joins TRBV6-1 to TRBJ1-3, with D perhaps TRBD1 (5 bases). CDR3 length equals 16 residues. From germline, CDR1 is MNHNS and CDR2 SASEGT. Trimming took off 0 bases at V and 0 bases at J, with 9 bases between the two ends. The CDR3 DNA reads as TGTGCCAGCAGTGAAGCCTCAGGGCCCTCTGGAAACACCATATATTTT. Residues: CASSEASGPSGNTIYF.

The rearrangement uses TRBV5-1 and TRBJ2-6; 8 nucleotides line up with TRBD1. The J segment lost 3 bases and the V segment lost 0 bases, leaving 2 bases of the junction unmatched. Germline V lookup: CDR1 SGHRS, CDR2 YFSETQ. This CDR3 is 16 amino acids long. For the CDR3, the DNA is TGCGCCAGCAGCTTGGGGACAGGGTTTGGGGCCAACGTCCTGACTTTC. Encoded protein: CASSLGTGFGANVLTF.

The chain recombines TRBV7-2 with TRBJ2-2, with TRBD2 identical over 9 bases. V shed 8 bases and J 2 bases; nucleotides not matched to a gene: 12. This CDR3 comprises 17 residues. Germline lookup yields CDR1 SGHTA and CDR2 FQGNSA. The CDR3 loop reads CASSNQAGGGNTGELFF. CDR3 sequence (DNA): TGTGCCAGCTCCAACCAAGCGGGGGGCGGAAACACCGGGGAGCTGTTTTTT.

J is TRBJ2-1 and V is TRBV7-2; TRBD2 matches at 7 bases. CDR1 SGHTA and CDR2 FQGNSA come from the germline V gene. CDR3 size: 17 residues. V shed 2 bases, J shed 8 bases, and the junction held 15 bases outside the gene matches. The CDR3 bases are TGTGCCAGCAGCTTACTCGTGGGAGCGGGGCTCGGCGATGAGCAGTTCTTC. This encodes CASSLLVGAGLGDEQFF.

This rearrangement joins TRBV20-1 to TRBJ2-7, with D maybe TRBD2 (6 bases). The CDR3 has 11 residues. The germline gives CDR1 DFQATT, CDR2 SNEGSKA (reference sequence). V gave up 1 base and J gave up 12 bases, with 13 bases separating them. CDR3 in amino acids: CSARVGGNRYF. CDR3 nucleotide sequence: TGCAGTGCTAGAGTAGGCGGGAATAGGTACTTC.

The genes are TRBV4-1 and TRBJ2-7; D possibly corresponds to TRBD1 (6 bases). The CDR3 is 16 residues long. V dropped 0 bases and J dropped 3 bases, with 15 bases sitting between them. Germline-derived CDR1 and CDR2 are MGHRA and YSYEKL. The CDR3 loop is CASSQDKGGTHYEQYF. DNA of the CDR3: TGCGCCAGCAGCCAAGATAAAGGGGGAACCCACTACGAGCAGTACTTC.

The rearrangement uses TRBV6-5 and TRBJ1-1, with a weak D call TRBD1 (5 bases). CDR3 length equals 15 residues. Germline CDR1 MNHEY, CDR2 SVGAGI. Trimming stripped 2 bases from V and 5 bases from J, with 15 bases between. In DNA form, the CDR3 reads TGTGCCAGCAGTTACACCCATTCAGGGAGGACTGAAGCTTTCTTT. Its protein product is CASSYTHSGRTEAFF.

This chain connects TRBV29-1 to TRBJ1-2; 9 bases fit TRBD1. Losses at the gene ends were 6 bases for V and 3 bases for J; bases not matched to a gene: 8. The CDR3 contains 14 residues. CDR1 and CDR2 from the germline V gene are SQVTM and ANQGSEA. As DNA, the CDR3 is TGCAGCGTAGCTAGGACAGGGGCGGACTATGGCTACACCTTC. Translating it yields CSVARTGADYGYTF.

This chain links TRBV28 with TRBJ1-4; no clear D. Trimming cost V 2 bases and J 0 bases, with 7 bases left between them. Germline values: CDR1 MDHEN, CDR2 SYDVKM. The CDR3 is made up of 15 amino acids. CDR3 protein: CASSLGGPTNEKLFF. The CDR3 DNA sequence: TGTGCCAGCAGTTTAGGTGGGCCAACTAATGAAAAACTGTTTTTT.

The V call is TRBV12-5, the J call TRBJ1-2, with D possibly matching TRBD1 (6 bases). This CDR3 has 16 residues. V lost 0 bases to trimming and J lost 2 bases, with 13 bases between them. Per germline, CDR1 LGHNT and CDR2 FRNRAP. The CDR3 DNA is TGTGCTAGTGGTTTGGTAACGGGGGGCACGAACTATGGCTACACCTTC. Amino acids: CASGLVTGGTNYGYTF.

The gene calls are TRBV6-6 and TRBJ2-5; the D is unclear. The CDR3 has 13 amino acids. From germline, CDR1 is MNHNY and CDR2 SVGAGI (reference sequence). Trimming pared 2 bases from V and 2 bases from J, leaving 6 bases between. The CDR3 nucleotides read TGTGCCAGCAGTTACCCGACACAAGAGACCCAGTACTTC. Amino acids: CASSYPTQETQYF.

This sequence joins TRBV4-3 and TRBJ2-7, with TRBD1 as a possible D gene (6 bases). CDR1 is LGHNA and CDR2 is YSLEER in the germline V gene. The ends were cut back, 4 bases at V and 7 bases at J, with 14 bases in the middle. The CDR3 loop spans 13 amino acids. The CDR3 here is CASSLSTGREQYF. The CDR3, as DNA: TGCGCCAGCAGCCTAAGTACAGGGCGGGAGCAGTACTTC.

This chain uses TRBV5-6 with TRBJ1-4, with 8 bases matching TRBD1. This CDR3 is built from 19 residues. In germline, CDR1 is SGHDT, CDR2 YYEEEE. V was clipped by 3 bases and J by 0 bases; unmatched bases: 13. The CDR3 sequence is CASSYWDRLILSTNEKLFF. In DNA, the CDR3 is TGTGCCAGCAGCTACTGGGACAGGCTGATTCTTTCAACTAATGAAAAACTGTTTTTT.

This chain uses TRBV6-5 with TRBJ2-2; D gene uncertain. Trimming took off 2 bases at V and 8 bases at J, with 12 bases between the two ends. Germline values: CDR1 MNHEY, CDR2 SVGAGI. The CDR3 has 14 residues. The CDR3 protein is CASSYDSVSGELFF. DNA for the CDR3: TGTGCCAGCAGTTACGATTCGGTGTCGGGGGAGCTGTTTTTT.

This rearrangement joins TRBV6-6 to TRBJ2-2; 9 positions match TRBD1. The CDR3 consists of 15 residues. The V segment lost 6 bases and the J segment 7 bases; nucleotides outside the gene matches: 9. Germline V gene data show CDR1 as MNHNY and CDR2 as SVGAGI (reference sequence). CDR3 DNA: TGTGCCAGCAGCCCAGGGACAGGGACGGTCGGGGAGCTGTTTTTT. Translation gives CASSPGTGTVGELFF.

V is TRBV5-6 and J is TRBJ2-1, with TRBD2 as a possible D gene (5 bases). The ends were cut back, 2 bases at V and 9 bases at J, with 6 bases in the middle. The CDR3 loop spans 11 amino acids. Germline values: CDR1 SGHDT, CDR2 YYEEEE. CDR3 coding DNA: TGTGCCAGCAGCTTAGCGGTTGAGCAGTTCTTC. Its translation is CASSLAVEQFF.

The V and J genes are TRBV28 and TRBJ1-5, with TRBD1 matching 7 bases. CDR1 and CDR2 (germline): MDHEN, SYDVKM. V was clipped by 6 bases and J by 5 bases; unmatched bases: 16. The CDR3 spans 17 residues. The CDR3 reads CASSEGAGLYGYQPQHF. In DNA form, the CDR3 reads TGTGCCAGCAGCGAGGGGGCGGGTTTGTATGGTTATCAGCCCCAGCATTTT.

CDR3 amino acids: CASSPNAGEGSPLHF. The CDR3 bases are TGTGCCAGCTCACCTAACGCGGGGGAGGGTTCACCCCTCCACTTT. The chain has TRBV18 and TRBJ1-6; D might be TRBD1 (5 bases). This CDR3 has 15 residues. V lost 3 bases and J 9 bases, leaving 15 bases between the germline ends. In germline, CDR1 is KGHSH, CDR2 LQKENI.

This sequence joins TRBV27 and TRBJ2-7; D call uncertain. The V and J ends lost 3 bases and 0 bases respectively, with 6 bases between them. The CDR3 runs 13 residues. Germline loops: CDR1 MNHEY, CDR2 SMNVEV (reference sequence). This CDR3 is CASSFGGSYEQYF. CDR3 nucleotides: TGTGCCAGCAGTTTCGGCGGCTCCTACGAGCAGTACTTC.